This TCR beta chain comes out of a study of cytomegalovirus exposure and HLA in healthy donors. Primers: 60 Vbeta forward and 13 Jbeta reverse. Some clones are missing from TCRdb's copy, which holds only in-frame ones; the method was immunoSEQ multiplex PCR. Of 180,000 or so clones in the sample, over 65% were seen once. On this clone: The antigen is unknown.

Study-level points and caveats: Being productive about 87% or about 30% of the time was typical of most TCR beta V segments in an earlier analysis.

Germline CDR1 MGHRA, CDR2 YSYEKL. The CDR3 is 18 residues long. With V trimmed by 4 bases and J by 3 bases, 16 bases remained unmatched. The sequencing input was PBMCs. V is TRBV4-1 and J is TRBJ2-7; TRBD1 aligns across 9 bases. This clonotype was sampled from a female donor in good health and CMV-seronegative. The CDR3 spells CASSLRLGDRAFRYEQYF. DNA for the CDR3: TGCGCCAGCAGCCTCAGGCTGGGGGACAGGGCGTTTCGCTACGAGCAGTACTTC.